The 10 T cell receptor beta chains given below trace back to one sample, sequenced in a study of siplizumab effects on memory and regulatory T cells. Only in-frame clones appear in the TCRdb table, and some are missing; sequencing was by immunoSEQ multiplex PCR. The sample lists about 97,000 clones, roughly 92% occurring once. Sequenced sample: CD4+ T cells sorted from blood. The receptors originated from a human donor in good health.

The V gene is TRBV25-1, the J gene TRBJ2-2, with 7 bases matching TRBD1. The CDR3 is made up of 15 amino acids. Germline V gives CDR1 MGHDK, CDR2 SYGVNS. Trimming at V came to 4 bases and at J to 4 bases, leaving 6 bases not matched to a gene. The CDR3, as DNA: TGTGCCAGCAGTGGTACGGCAGGGGGCACCGGGGAGCTGTTTTTT. It is translated as CASSGTAGGTGELFF.

This clone has a single count. The chain carries TRBV6-1 and TRBJ1-2; D gene ambiguous. Trimming took 5 bases from V and 7 from J, leaving 14 bases between them. CDR1 is MNHNS and CDR2 is SASEGT in the germline V gene. This CDR3 comprises 13 residues. DNA for the CDR3: TGTGCCAGCAGTTTTACCGGGTTGGGTGGCTACACCTTC. This codes for CASSFTGLGGYTF.

The rearrangement links TRBV25-1 to TRBJ1-6; D is undetermined. The CDR3 has 14 residues. Trimming shortened V by 4 bases and J by 4 bases, and 8 bases separated the two germline ends. Per the germline V gene, CDR1 is MGHDK and CDR2 is SYGVNS. The CDR3: CASSVTEYNSPLHF. CDR3 bases: TGTGCCAGCAGTGTTACAGAGTATAATTCACCCCTCCACTTT.

The chain employs TRBV5-1 and TRBJ2-5, with a weak D call TRBD1 (6 bases). From germline, CDR1 is SGHRS and CDR2 YFSETQ. Trimming took off 0 bases at V and 4 bases at J, with 13 bases between the two ends. The CDR3 length is 15 residues. The CDR3 DNA follows: TGCGCCAGCAGCTTGGTAGGGGGTGTTCGAGAGACCCAGTACTTC. Translating it yields CASSLVGGVRETQYF.

The chain uses TRBV10-3 and TRBJ2-7, with 8 bases identical to TRBD2. V was pared by 3 bases and J by 1 base, with 5 bases of the junction left unmatched. The germline V gene has CDR1 ENHRY and CDR2 SYGVKD. The CDR3 contains 15 residues. The CDR3 DNA reads TGTGCCATCAGTGAAGGGACGGGAGGGTCCTACGAGCAGTACTTC. Amino acids: CAISEGTGGSYEQYF.

The genes are TRBV7-8 and TRBJ2-2; a possible D gene is TRBD2 (6 bases). V was cut by 5 bases and J by 5 bases, with 15 bases left in between. The CDR3 sequence is 15 residues long. Germline CDR1 SGHVS, CDR2 FQNEAQ. The CDR3 bases are TGTGCCAGCAGCCATCGGGCGGGAAGGACCGGGGAGCTGTTTTTT. Translated: CASSHRAGRTGELFF.

This clone came up once. The V and J genes are TRBV6-1 and TRBJ2-1; TRBD2 aligns across 7 bases. Germline values: CDR1 MNHNS, CDR2 SASEGT. This CDR3 is 15 amino acids long. V trimming: 6 bases; J trimming: 2 bases; junction bases outside the gene matches: 7. The chain's CDR3 is CASSGSGPPYNEQFF. CDR3 in DNA: TGTGCCAGCAGCGGTAGCGGGCCCCCCTACAATGAGCAGTTCTTC.

The V and J genes are TRBV6-6 and TRBJ1-5, with TRBD1 as a possible D gene (5 bases). Germline V CDR1 and CDR2: MNHNY, SVGAGI (reference sequence). Trimming left V 10 bases short and J 0 bases short, with 16 bases between. The CDR3 spans 15 residues. The CDR3 spells CANPRQPSSNQPQHF. CDR3 DNA sequence: TGTGCCAACCCTAGACAGCCATCTAGCAATCAGCCCCAGCATTTT.

This sequence joins TRBV4-2 and TRBJ2-7; D gene ambiguous. The CDR3 has 13 residues. Germline CDR1 is LGHNA and CDR2 is YNFKEQ. Trimming cost V 0 bases and J 8 bases, with 11 bases left between them. The CDR3 sequence: CASSQDWATKQYF. The DNA of the CDR3 is TGTGCCAGCAGCCAAGACTGGGCGACGAAGCAGTACTTC.

This chain joins TRBV5-1 and TRBJ2-5; the D gene could be TRBD1 or TRBD2 (5 bases each). The DNA end lines up better with TRBJ2-7; the J call may be wrong. Germline-derived CDR1 and CDR2 are SGHRS and YFSETQ. This CDR3 contains 19 residues. The CDR3 is CASSLAGPSQAAVYYEQYF. In DNA form, the CDR3 reads TGCGCCAGCAGCTTGGCGGGACCCTCCCAAGCCGCAGTTTACTACGAGCAGTACTTC.